Presented here are 5 T cell receptor beta chains from one specimen sequenced in a study of control samples from healthy donors and cancer patients. TCRdb's copy holds only in-frame clones and misses some; the assay was immunoSEQ multiplex PCR. The sample shows about 89,000 clones, about 83% of them seen only once. What was sequenced was blood. These receptors all stem from a woman aged 40 to 50 in good health.

V and J are TRBV30 and TRBJ2-7; the match to TRBD2 covers 10 bases. CDR3 length: 14 residues. The V segment lost 2 bases and the J segment 5 bases; nucleotides outside the gene matches: 6. Germline values: CDR1 GTSNPN, CDR2 SVGIG (reference sequence). The DNA for the CDR3 is TGTGCCTGGAGTCACAGCGGGGGGGCCCACGAGCAGTACTTC. Translating it yields CAWSHSGGAHEQYF.

The count of this clone is one. The CDR3 bases are TGTGCCAGCAGTCCCGCAGGGACTAGCGGGGGCAGGGAGCAGTTCTTC. Amino acids: CASSPAGTSGGREQFF. The V and J genes are TRBV6-2 or TRBV6-3 and TRBJ2-1, with 14 bases aligning to TRBD2. The CDR3 extends over 16 amino acids. Germline values: CDR1 MNHEY, CDR2 SVGEGT. Trimming cost V 5 bases and J 10 bases; bases outside gene matches: 10.

The rearrangement joins TRBV7-3 to TRBJ1-4; D is unresolved. The germline V and J ends were trimmed by 2 bases and 7 bases, with 8 bases remaining between them. CDR1 and CDR2 from the germline V gene are SGHTA and FQGTGA. This CDR3 has 13 amino acids. In DNA, the CDR3 is TGTGCCAGCAGCTTAGCCCCCGGTGAAAAACTGTTTTTT. This sequence encodes CASSLAPGEKLFF.

The V gene is TRBV9, the J gene TRBJ1-3, with 8 bases aligning to TRBD1. The CDR3 is 15 residues long. Germline assignment: CDR1 SGDLS and CDR2 YYNGEE. The V gene end was trimmed by 3 bases and the J gene end by 4 bases; junction bases not matched to a gene: 6. The CDR3 spells CASSDNRGGGNTIYF. Here the CDR3 DNA reads TGTGCCAGCAGCGACAACAGGGGGGGAGGAAACACCATATATTTT.

The gene calls are TRBV30 and TRBJ2-7; D gene uncertain. Germline V gene sequence: CDR1 GTSNPN, CDR2 SVGIG (reference sequence). This CDR3 comprises 12 residues. V was trimmed by 0 bases and J by 6 bases, leaving 9 bases between them. CDR3 sequence reads: CAWSVRRSEQYF. The CDR3 bases are TGTGCCTGGAGTGTACGAAGGTCCGAGCAGTACTTC. Full variable domain (rest looked up from reference TRBV30 and TRBJ2-7): SQTIHQWPATLVQPVGSPLSLECTVEGTSNPNLYWYRQAAGRGLQLLFYSVGIGQISSEVPQNLSASRPQDRQFILSSKKLLLSDSGFYLCAWSVRRSEQYFGPGTRLTVT.